The clone carrying this TCR beta chain was seen a handful of times. Its antigen remains unidentified. J gave up 1 base and V 3 bases, and 5 bases lay outside the gene matches. The germline CDR1 and CDR2 sequences are SGHNT and YYREEE (reference sequence). The length of the CDR3 is 15 residues. The sample belongs to a study of cytomegalovirus exposure and HLA in healthy donors. General study results and limits: In a later analysis, HLA-associated beta chains showed higher expansion and lower generation probabilities than comparable chains. Specificity for CMV antigens was confirmed in vitro for a few of the CMV-associated chains.

PCR was performed using 60 Vbeta and 13 Jbeta primers. Libraries were prepared by immunoSEQ multiplex PCR; TCRdb keeps only in-frame clonotypes and omits some of them. The data show 130,000 or so clones, approximately 8% seen once. In nominal health when sampled, donors likely had unrecorded immune exposures nonetheless. The source is a woman aged 40 to 50 in good health and CMV-seropositive. Sequenced input: PBMCs. The genes are TRBV5-4 and TRBJ1-1; 8 bases agree with TRBD1. In DNA form, the CDR3 reads TGTGCCAGCAGCTCACAGGGGGGTAGGAACACTGAAGCTTTCTTT. Protein sequence: CASSSQGGRNTEAFF.